This entry is about one T cell receptor (beta chain). Its antigen is still unknown. Constant-segment-primed 5'RACE gave TCR alpha and TCR beta cDNA libraries with sample barcodes and UMIs. From the 5' RACE reads, TCRdb called clonotypes with MiXCR, one entry per CDR3 protein. Altogether 50,000 to 60,000 distinct CDR3 sequences are present, around 30% being singletons, with the ten largest covering approximately 39%. This sample was included in a study of T-cell memory formation after mild COVID-19. Background on the study: TCR clusters largely stayed donor specific.

Points from the study as a whole: Contracting CD4+ clones were located mainly in CM and EM, and CD8+ clones in EMRA.

The germline V gene encodes CDR1 LGHDT and CDR2 YNNKEL (reference sequence). Trimming stripped 8 bases from V and 5 bases from J, with 15 bases between. The CDR3 extends over 13 amino acids. The chain is built from TRBV3-1 and TRBJ2-5; D gene uncertain. The sample comprised PBMCs or a T cell subset sorted from them (not recorded which). The sequence was obtained from a man between 18 and 35 years old who had mild COVID-19 (a few samples of this study predate the infection). Cell type and time point are not known. The chain's CDR3 is CASRRLPRETQYF. CDR3 coding DNA: TGTGCCAGCCGGAGACTGCCGAGGGAGACCCAGTACTTC.